This is a list of T cell receptor beta chains from one sample in a study of blood T cell repertoires in COVID-19. Sequencing was performed with immunoSEQ multiplex PCR; in TCRdb, only in-frame clones are kept and a portion is missing. The table lists a few hundred thousand clones, over 75% of them singletons. The sample comprised peripheral blood. The receptors stem from a woman under 40 with COVID-19, enrolled during active disease. Each CDR3 is given with its conserved first and last residue.

v_call: TRBV19; cdr3_aa: CASSIIGLGPNEQFF
v_call: TRBV5-4; cdr3_aa: CASSLGGGRGYNEQFF
v_call: TRBV18; cdr3_aa: CASSPPAGTAYGYTF
v_call: TRBV4-1; cdr3_aa: CASSQGLAGTYEQYF
v_call: TRBV7-2; cdr3_aa: CASSPWTTGTDTQYF
v_call: TRBV6-5; cdr3_aa: CASRSAQGPSYEQYF
v_call: TRBV7-3; cdr3_aa: CASSSPGLAGVNEQFF
v_call: TRBV6-6; cdr3_aa: CASSGTETYEQYF
v_call: TRBV2; cdr3_aa: CASSDGVSSYNEQFF
v_call: TRBV10-1; cdr3_aa: CASSAGTGDQETQYF
v_call: TRBV30; cdr3_aa: CACLGGNTIYF
v_call: TRBV6-8; cdr3_aa: CASSLGTSGTETQYF
v_call: TRBV19; cdr3_aa: CASSIRRGSSYNEQFF
v_call: TRBV7-2; cdr3_aa: CASSSGAGGETQYF
v_call: TRBV2; cdr3_aa: CASKRTGAGEQYF
v_call: TRBV30; cdr3_aa: CAWTPGRVNTEAFF
v_call: TRBV12-5; cdr3_aa: CASGLALSSGRAGDTQYF
v_call: TRBV6-5; cdr3_aa: CASTIDRGLYNEQFF
v_call: TRBV19; cdr3_aa: CASSISGSTDTQYF
v_call: TRBV7-9; cdr3_aa: CASSLGTSGREYNEQFF
v_call: TRBV27; cdr3_aa: CASSSRLAANTGELFF
v_call: TRBV12-3/TRBV12-4; cdr3_aa: CASSSNEKLFF
v_call: TRBV2; cdr3_aa: CASSLQETQYF
v_call: TRBV5-1; cdr3_aa: CASSLVTGSSYEQYF
v_call: TRBV3-1/TRBV3-2; cdr3_aa: CASSLGLAGPSSYEQYF
v_call: TRBV4-1; cdr3_aa: CASTPGGDEQFF
v_call: TRBV7-8; cdr3_aa: CASSLTGLAGDWYEQYF
v_call: TRBV28; cdr3_aa: CASSRRDSSYNEQFF
v_call: TRBV10-3; cdr3_aa: CAISGFSGLQVYEQYF
v_call: TRBV7-3; cdr3_aa: CASSLNRLAGGFEQFF
v_call: TRBV4-2; cdr3_aa: CASSSRTGANTEAFF
v_call: TRBV5-6; cdr3_aa: CASIYLAAETQYF
v_call: TRBV30; cdr3_aa: CAWSVGTGDSNQPQHF
v_call: TRBV27; cdr3_aa: CASSSAAGGLTETQYF
v_call: TRBV19; cdr3_aa: CASKKTGSSYGYTF
v_call: TRBV6-5; cdr3_aa: CASSRAPQGFTEAFF
v_call: TRBV30; cdr3_aa: CAWRGTGVGNTIYF
v_call: TRBV21-1; cdr3_aa: CASSKALYPRGETQYF
v_call: TRBV27; cdr3_aa: CASSVAQGQGQPQHF
v_call: TRBV7-2; cdr3_aa: CASSPSFGAYEQYF
v_call: TRBV7-9; cdr3_aa: CASSPSLPTSRGTGELFF